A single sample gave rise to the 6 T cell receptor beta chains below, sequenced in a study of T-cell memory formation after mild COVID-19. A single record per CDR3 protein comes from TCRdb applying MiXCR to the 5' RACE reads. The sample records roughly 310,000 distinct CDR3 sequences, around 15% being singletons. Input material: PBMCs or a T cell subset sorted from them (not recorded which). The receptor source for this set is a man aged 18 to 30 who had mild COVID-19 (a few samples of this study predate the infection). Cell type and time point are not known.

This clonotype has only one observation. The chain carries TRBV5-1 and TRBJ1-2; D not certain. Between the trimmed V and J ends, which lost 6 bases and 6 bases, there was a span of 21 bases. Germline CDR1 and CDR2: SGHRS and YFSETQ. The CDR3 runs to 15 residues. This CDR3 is CASTLGPSPLDGYTF. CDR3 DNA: TGCGCCAGCACTCTTGGTCCTTCTCCCCTTGATGGCTACACCTTC. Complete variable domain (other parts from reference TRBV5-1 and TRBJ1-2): KAGVTQTPRYLIKTRGQQVTLSCSPISGHRSVSWYQQTPGQGLQFLFEYFSETQRNKGNFPGRFSGRQFSNSRSEMNVSTLELGDSALYLCASTLGPSPLDGYTFGSGTRLTVV.

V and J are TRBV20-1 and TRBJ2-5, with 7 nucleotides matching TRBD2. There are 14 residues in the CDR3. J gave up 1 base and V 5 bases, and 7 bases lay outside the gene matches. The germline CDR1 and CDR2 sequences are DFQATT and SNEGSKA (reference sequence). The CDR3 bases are TGCAGTGCTTGGACTAGAGGGTCCCAAGAGACCCAGTACTTC. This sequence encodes CSAWTRGSQETQYF.

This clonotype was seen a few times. CDR3 nucleotides: TGTGCCAGCAGTTCACCGGGCAGGGCCAACTATGGCTACACCTTC. This codes for CASSSPGRANYGYTF. The chain joins TRBV12-3 or TRBV12-4 to TRBJ1-2, with D possibly being TRBD1 (5 bases). The CDR3 length is 15 residues. The V end lost 4 bases, the J end lost 2 bases, and 14 bases lay between the germline ends.

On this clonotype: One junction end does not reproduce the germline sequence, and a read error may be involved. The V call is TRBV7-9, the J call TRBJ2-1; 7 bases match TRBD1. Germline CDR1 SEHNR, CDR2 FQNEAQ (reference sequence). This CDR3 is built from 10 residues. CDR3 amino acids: CASSPYTGDF. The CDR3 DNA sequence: TGTGCCAGCAGCCCGTATACAGGGGACTTC.

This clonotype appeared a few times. The chain's CDR3 is CASRSIVKNIQYF. CDR3 sequence (DNA): TGTGCCAGCAGGTCGATTGTCAAAAACATTCAGTACTTC. The chain employs TRBV11-2 and TRBJ2-4; D is unresolved. Per germline, CDR1 SGHAT and CDR2 FQNNGV. The V end lost 6 bases, the J end lost 3 bases, and 9 bases lay between the germline ends. The CDR3 consists of 13 residues.

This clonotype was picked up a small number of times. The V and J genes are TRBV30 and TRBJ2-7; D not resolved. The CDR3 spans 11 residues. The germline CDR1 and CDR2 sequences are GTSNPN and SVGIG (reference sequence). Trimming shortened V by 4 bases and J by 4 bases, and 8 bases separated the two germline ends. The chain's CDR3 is CAWTERYEQYF. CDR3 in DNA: TGTGCCTGGACAGAGAGGTACGAGCAGTACTTC.